This is a list of T cell receptor beta chains from one sample in a study of blood T cell repertoires in COVID-19. Some clones are missing from TCRdb's copy, which holds only in-frame ones; the method was immunoSEQ multiplex PCR. The sample has 75,000 to 85,000 clones, 88% seen once. Sequencing was performed on peripheral blood. Source of these receptors: a human donor in a cohort sampled during active COVID-19. CDR3s include the opening cysteine and the closing phenylalanine or tryptophan. A D gene is named only where the DNA matches it firmly. Size values are once, few and many counts, or a class for expanded clones, and some rows have none.

j_gene: TRBJ1-6; abundance: .; v_gene: TRBV7-8; d_gene: .; len: 15; CDR3nt: TGTGCCAGCAGCCCCAGAGCAGGGGTAATCTCGTCCCTCCACTTT; CDR3aa: CASSPRAGVISSLHF
j_gene: TRBJ1-4; abundance: once; v_gene: TRBV27; d_gene: .; len: 13; CDR3nt: TGTGCCAGCAGTGTGACTGCTAATGAAAAACTGTTTTTT; CDR3aa: CASSVTANEKLFF
j_gene: TRBJ2-3; abundance: .; v_gene: TRBV11-1; d_gene: TRBD1; len: 13; CDR3nt: TGTGCCAGCGGGACAGGAAACACAGATACGCAGTATTTT; CDR3aa: CASGTGNTDTQYF
j_gene: TRBJ2-1; abundance: few; v_gene: TRBV5-6; d_gene: .; len: 13; CDR3nt: TGTGCCAGCAGCTTTTGGACAGACAATGAGCAGTTCTTC; CDR3aa: CASSFWTDNEQFF
j_gene: TRBJ2-7; abundance: .; v_gene: TRBV7-2; d_gene: TRBD1; len: 13; CDR3nt: TGTGCCAGCAGCTTAGACAGGGGGACCGAGCAGTACTTC; CDR3aa: CASSLDRGTEQYF
j_gene: TRBJ2-1; abundance: .; v_gene: TRBV7-9; d_gene: TRBD2; len: 18; CDR3nt: TGTGCCAGCAGCTTAGGTCTCGCTAGCGGGACCTCCTACAATGAGCAGTTCTTC; CDR3aa: CASSLGLASGTSYNEQFF
j_gene: TRBJ1-5; abundance: .; v_gene: TRBV5-6; d_gene: TRBD1; len: 16; CDR3nt: TGTGCCAGCAGCCTTGGGACAGGGATTGGCAATCAGCCCCAGCATTTT; CDR3aa: CASSLGTGIGNQPQHF
j_gene: TRBJ2-3; abundance: .; v_gene: TRBV3-1/TRBV3-2; d_gene: .; len: 12; CDR3nt: TGTGCCAGCAGCCAAGATATACGGGGGCAGTATTTT; CDR3aa: CASSQDIRGQYF
j_gene: TRBJ2-5; abundance: .; v_gene: TRBV25-1; d_gene: TRBD2; len: 14; CDR3nt: TGTGCCAGCAGTGAGCGGGGGGGGTTAGAGGCCCAGTACTTC; CDR3aa: CASSERGGLEAQYF
j_gene: TRBJ2-7; abundance: .; v_gene: TRBV4-1; d_gene: .; len: 15; CDR3nt: TGCGCCAGCAGCCAAGCGGTCGACTTAACCTACGAGCAGTACTTC; CDR3aa: CASSQAVDLTYEQYF
j_gene: TRBJ2-3; abundance: .; v_gene: TRBV4-3; d_gene: TRBD2; len: 14; CDR3nt: TGCGCCAGCAGCCCTAGCGGTTTGGGAGATACGCAGTATTTT; CDR3aa: CASSPSGLGDTQYF
j_gene: TRBJ2-5; abundance: .; v_gene: TRBV2; d_gene: TRBD2; len: 17; CDR3nt: TGTGCCAGCAGTGAAGTCGGCGGGGGGATCCTTGGCGAGACCCAGTACTTC; CDR3aa: CASSEVGGGILGETQYF
j_gene: TRBJ1-2; abundance: .; v_gene: TRBV4-1; d_gene: TRBD1; len: 15; CDR3nt: TGCGCCAGCAGCCAAGCCCCGACAGGGTACTATGGCTACACCTTC; CDR3aa: CASSQAPTGYYGYTF
j_gene: TRBJ1-2; abundance: .; v_gene: TRBV28; d_gene: .; len: 16; CDR3nt: TGTGCCAGCAGTTTCCCGAAATTAGTGCTAGGCTATGGCTACACCTTC; CDR3aa: CASSFPKLVLGYGYTF
j_gene: TRBJ2-5; abundance: .; v_gene: TRBV11-2; d_gene: TRBD2; len: 16; CDR3nt: TGTGCCAGCAGCTCCTATAGCGGGGGGACCAGAGAGACCCAGTACTTC; CDR3aa: CASSSYSGGTRETQYF
j_gene: TRBJ2-1; abundance: .; v_gene: TRBV4-1; d_gene: .; len: 16; CDR3nt: TGCGCCAGCAGCCAAGGACAGTTGAGCTCCTACAATGAGCAGTTCTTC; CDR3aa: CASSQGQLSSYNEQFF
j_gene: TRBJ2-2; abundance: .; v_gene: TRBV19; d_gene: TRBD1; len: 14; CDR3nt: TGTGCCAGTGTGCGACAGGGGGTCACCGGGGAGCTGTTTTTT; CDR3aa: CASVRQGVTGELFF
j_gene: TRBJ2-3; abundance: .; v_gene: TRBV7-2; d_gene: TRBD2; len: 15; CDR3nt: TGTGCCAGCAGCTTGACCGGGACTAGCGTCGATACGCAGTATTTT; CDR3aa: CASSLTGTSVDTQYF
j_gene: TRBJ2-7; abundance: .; v_gene: TRBV21-1; d_gene: .; len: 16; CDR3nt: TGTGCCAGCACCTTTCTTTCCGGGACAGAGGCCTACGAGCAGTACTTC; CDR3aa: CASTFLSGTEAYEQYF
j_gene: TRBJ1-5; abundance: .; v_gene: TRBV6-5; d_gene: TRBD1; len: 13; CDR3nt: TGTGCCACAGCTACAGGGGTCGGGCAGCCCCAGCATTTT; CDR3aa: CATATGVGQPQHF
j_gene: TRBJ2-2; abundance: .; v_gene: TRBV9; d_gene: .; len: 18; CDR3nt: TGTGCCAGCAGCGTAGATGGTAGCGGAAGAACGAACACCGGGGAGCTGTTTTTT; CDR3aa: CASSVDGSGRTNTGELFF
j_gene: TRBJ2-1; abundance: .; v_gene: TRBV7-9; d_gene: TRBD2; len: 17; CDR3nt: TGTGCCGGACGACTAGCGGGAGGCCTAAGCTCCTACAATGAGCAGTTCTTC; CDR3aa: CAGRLAGGLSSYNEQFF